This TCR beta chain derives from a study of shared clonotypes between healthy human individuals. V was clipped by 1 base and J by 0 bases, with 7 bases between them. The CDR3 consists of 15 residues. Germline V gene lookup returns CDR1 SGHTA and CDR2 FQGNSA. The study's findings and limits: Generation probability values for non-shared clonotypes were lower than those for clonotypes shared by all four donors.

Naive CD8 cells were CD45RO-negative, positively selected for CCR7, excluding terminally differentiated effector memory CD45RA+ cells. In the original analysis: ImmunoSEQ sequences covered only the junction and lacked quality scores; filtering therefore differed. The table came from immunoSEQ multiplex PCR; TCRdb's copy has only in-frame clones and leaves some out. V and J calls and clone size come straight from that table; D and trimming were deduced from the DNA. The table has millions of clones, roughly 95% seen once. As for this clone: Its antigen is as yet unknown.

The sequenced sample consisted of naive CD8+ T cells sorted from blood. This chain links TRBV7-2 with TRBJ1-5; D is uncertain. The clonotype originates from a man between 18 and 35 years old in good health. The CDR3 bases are TGTGCCAGCAGCTTAGATGACATTAGCAATCAGCCCCAGCATTTT. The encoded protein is CASSLDDISNQPQHF.